The sequence of this T cell receptor (beta chain) was determined in a study of T cells in Graves' hyperthyroidism and ophthalmopathy. Whole-study context: Peripheral blood samples were taken at initial diagnosis, prior to any treatment. Study-wide results and caveats: Among clonotypes expanded in thyroid above 0.001, most were also found in blood.

Ten or more counts support this clonotype. Its antigen is not identified. The junction departs from germline at one end; a sequencing error may be responsible. The germline V gene has CDR1 DFQATT and CDR2 SNEGSKA (reference sequence). The CDR3 loop spans 14 amino acids. TCR beta CDR3 region amplification was performed from RNA transcripts. The HTBI primer set was used in a first-round RT-PCR of the TCR CDR3. TCRdb called the multiplex PCR reads again in MiXCR, with one record for every CDR3 protein. The table includes fewer than 900,000 distinct CDR3 sequences, about 19% detected once. Uncontrolled infection, other autoimmune disease, pregnancy or lactation led to exclusion.

The sequence was collected from a woman aged 45-65 years with Graves' hyperthyroidism that later progressed to Graves' ophthalmopathy. The sequencing sample was made of blood. The chain employs TRBV20-1 and TRBJ2-2; D call uncertain. CDR3 sequence: CSAGEIANTGELFF. CDR3 DNA sequence: TGCAGTGCTGGAGAAATCGCGAACACCGGGGAGCTGTTTTTT.